Described below is a single TCR beta chain sequence and its context. Data came from immunoSEQ multiplex PCR; TCRdb stores just in-frame clones and leaves some out. The sample contains around 150,000 clones, around 86% of which appear only once. The entry originates in a study of blood T cell repertoires in COVID-19. This CDR3 comprises 13 residues. V was pared by 8 bases and J by 2 bases, with 9 bases between. Per germline, CDR1 SEHNR and CDR2 FQNEAQ (reference sequence). Sequencing used peripheral blood. The rearrangement links TRBV7-9 to TRBJ2-2, with D unresolved. The sequence derives from a man aged 65-85 years with acute or convalescent COVID-19. As DNA, the CDR3 is TGTGCCAGCCCTACAGCCAACACCGGGGAGCTGTTTTTT. The encoded protein is CASPTANTGELFF.